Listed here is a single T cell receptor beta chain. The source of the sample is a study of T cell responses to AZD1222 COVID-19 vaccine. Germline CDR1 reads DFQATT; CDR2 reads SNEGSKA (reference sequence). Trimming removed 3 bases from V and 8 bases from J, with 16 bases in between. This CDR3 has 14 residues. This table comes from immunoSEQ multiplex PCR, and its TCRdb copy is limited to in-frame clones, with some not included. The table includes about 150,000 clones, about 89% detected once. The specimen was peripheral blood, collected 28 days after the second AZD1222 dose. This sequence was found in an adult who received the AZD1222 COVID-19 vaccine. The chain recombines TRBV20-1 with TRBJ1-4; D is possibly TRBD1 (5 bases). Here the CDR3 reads CSASKGSIGEKLFF. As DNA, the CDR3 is TGCAGTGCTAGTAAGGGGTCTATTGGAGAAAAACTGTTTTTT.